The entry that follows covers one TCR beta chain sequence. This clonotype is medium-sized (0.01 to 0.1%) in its sample. This clone's antigen is unknown. No base-level quality is on record; no much larger clone is a single base apart. The source of the sample is a study of vaccination and CD4 T cells after COVID-19 (dated by TCRdb to between 2021 and 2022). Turning to the overall study: Convalescent patients had a positive SARS-CoV-2 result on nasal swab PCR, and of these patients, fewer than ten had mild disease and one had severe disease. In the convalescent cohort there were six males and four females, among whom were two Hispanic individuals, seven Caucasians, two Asians and one multiracial person. Each participant got two doses of either the Pfizer-BioNTech BNT162b2 vaccine (n=8) or the Moderna mRNA-1273 vaccine (n=2). Post-COVID blood samples from convalescent patients were collected a median of about 100 days after diagnosis, with a range of 35 to 161 days. The time from the second vaccine dose to post-vaccine blood sampling had a median of around 72 days and ranged from about 13 to 250 days. For stimulating the cultures, overlapping spike peptide pools were used, derived from SARS-CoV-2 as well as from the common cold coronaviruses HCoV-NL63, HCoV-OC43 and HCoV-229E. In control cultures, a CEFX viral epitope pool was used as positive control, an HIV-1 Nef peptide pool was used as negative control, or no peptide was added. In over 8 COVID-19 convalescent patients and several infection-naive healthy vaccine recipients, researchers compared the spike-specific CD4+ TCR repertoire from before mRNA vaccination with the repertoire from after.

What the authors observed across the whole study: In convalescent patients, a median about 86% of post-vaccine SARS-CoV-2-reactive clones were detected only after vaccination, and vaccine-specific priming was suggested by this finding. Relatively few convalescent patients were included in the study, and early timepoints after natural infection were not analyzed. In convalescent patients, nearly all vaccine-specific clones (304 of 307) were found to be mono-reactive for SARS-CoV-2 spike rather than cross-reactive with common cold coronaviruses. Although the median number of SARS-CoV-2-reactive clonotypes went up from some 23 after infection to about 38 after vaccination, the increase was not significant.

The label giving this sample's treatment or condition can be read as: approximately 9-day PBMC culture with coronavirus spike peptide pools or control peptides (ViraFEST assay). To expand antigen-specific T cells with peptide pools and then pick out the expanded clonotypes through TCR sequencing, the study relied on the ViraFEST assay. The convalescent patients' positive SARS-CoV-2 PCR tests were from March to December 2020, which was before the Alpha, Beta and Delta variants emerged in the United States. Over 1.5 million PBMCs per well were cultured in IMDM with 5% human AB serum and 8 to 10 IU/ml IL-2, plus 10 ug/ml peptide pools. Half of the culture medium was replaced with fresh IL-2-containing medium on days 3 and 7. After around 11 days of culture, CD4+ T cells were isolated by negative selection using the EasySep CD4+ T cell isolation kit. Ficoll-Paque Plus gradient centrifugation was used to isolate PBMCs from whole blood, and the isolated PBMCs were then either used fresh or cryopreserved at -140C. Each culture condition was generally run in triplicate wells.

Libraries were constructed by PCR. At the Johns Hopkins FTIC core, DNA from the cultured CD4+ T cells underwent TCR sequencing with the Oncomine TCR Beta short-read assay. Genomic DNA was extracted from the cultured CD4+ T cells with the QIAamp micro DNA kit. Oncomine TCR Beta libraries from cultured CD4+ T cells were pooled with unique dual indexes and sequenced on an Illumina iSeq 100. The source study handled its data this way. Non-productive sequences were filtered out, and CDR3s that did not start with C, did not end with F or W, or were shorter than 7 amino acids were discarded. The MANAFEST web application was used to identify antigen-specific clonotypes by comparing peptide-stimulated wells against reference wells and other culture wells. For a clone to be called positive, the clone needed an FDR below 0.05, an odds ratio above 5, and a productive frequency above 0.1% in at least two of three replicate wells. A clonotype counted as cross-reactive if it showed significant expansion both in the SARS-CoV-2 spike wells and in at least one common cold coronavirus spike condition. CDR3 homology was assessed with Levenshtein distances (stringdist) and unrooted phylogenetic trees (ape) in R version 3.6.1. The public reads were reprocessed in TCRdb via fastp at Q25 and MiXCR, keeping in-frame beta chains. Rows are combined by CDR3 protein, so each entry shows the most common genes and DNA. For this entry, the V and J calls and clone size follow TCRdb and not the study's own pipeline. The sample yields roughly 20,000 distinct CDR3 sequences; 40% were counted once. The leading ten clones occupy over 8% of the sample.

V loses 5 bases, J loses 4 bases, and the germline ends lie 17 bases apart. CDR1 SGHTA and CDR2 FQGNSA were looked up in the germline V gene. Spanning cysteine to phenylalanine, the CDR3 consists of 15 amino acids. Here the CDR3 DNA is all that survives: 45 bases in frame from base 1. This chain is built from TRBV7-2 and TRBJ1-1; a tentative D call is TRBD1 (6 bases match). The clonotype was recovered from a human donor who had recovered from COVID-19. This material consisted of CD4+ T cells from blood, cultured in vitro, taken after SARS-CoV-2 vaccination. The sequenced DNA: TGTGCCAGCAGCCAAACGAAACAAGGGGGCACTGAAGCTTTCTTT. It is translated as CASSQTKQGGTEAFF. Outside the CDR3, residues come from the reference TRBV7-2 and TRBJ1-1 proteins, so the full variable domain is: GAGVSQSPSNKVTEKGKDVELRCDPISGHTALYWYRQSLGQGLEFLIYFQGNSAPDKSGLPSDRFSAERTGGSVSTLTIQRTQQEDSAVYLCASSQTKQGGTEAFFGQGTRLTVV.